The 20 T cell receptor beta chains listed next were all sequenced from one sample in a study of shared clonotypes between healthy human individuals. This table comes from immunoSEQ multiplex PCR, and its TCRdb copy is limited to in-frame clones, with some not included. The data hold some 480,000 clones, with around 80% observed a single time. The sample consisted of PBMCs. These receptors all stem from a middle-aged woman in good health. Some clones in this sample may be carry-over from other donors' samples.

Details on this clone: Because it lacks the conserved phenylalanine or tryptophan at the end, this CDR3 is likely a read error. It is unclear where the CDR3 begins or ends on the DNA, so no DNA is shown, and the CDR3 is as TCRdb lists it. The chain has TRBV2 and TRBJ2-7. Germline assignment: CDR1 SNHLY and CDR2 FYNNEI. The CDR3 has 11 amino acids, counting both end residues. CDR3 region: CASSPRTVLSL.

This chain uses TRBV20-1 with TRBJ2-3; a weak D match, TRBD2 (6 bases). Between the trimmed V and J ends, which lost 6 bases and 7 bases, there was a span of 11 bases. This CDR3 has 11 amino acids. The germline V gene encodes CDR1 DFQATT and CDR2 SNEGSKA (reference sequence). The CDR3 DNA reads as TGCAGTGCAGGACTATCGAATACGCAGTATTTT. Its translation: CSAGLSNTQYF.

The rearrangement uses TRBV11-2 and TRBJ2-7; D is undetermined. The CDR3 spans 16 residues. Germline V gene sequence: CDR1 SGHAT, CDR2 FQNNGV. V lost 5 bases to trimming and J lost 7 bases, with 24 bases between them. The CDR3 nucleotides are TGTGCCAGCAGCCCTCGCCGGGTCGGTATTCGTCGAGAGCAGTACTTC. Amino acid sequence: CASSPRRVGIRREQYF.

V gene TRBV5-1 combines with J gene TRBJ2-1, with no clear D. V shed 2 bases and J shed 5 bases, with 14 bases lying between them. CDR3 length: 15 amino acids. The V gene's germline CDR1 is SGHRS and CDR2 YFSETQ. The CDR3, as DNA: TGCGCCAGCAGCTTTCTTCCCACTACACACAATGAGCAGTTCTTC. It translates to CASSFLPTTHNEQFF.

The chain is built from TRBV7-8 and TRBJ1-6; no reliable D call. The V end was cut by 1 base, the J end by 5 bases, with 3 bases between. The CDR3 length is 13 residues. Germline-derived CDR1 and CDR2 are SGHVS and FQNEAQ. CDR3 residues: CASSLGNNSPLHF. The CDR3 DNA is TGTGCCAGCAGCTTAGGAAATAATTCACCCCTCCACTTT.

The rearrangement links TRBV15 to TRBJ2-5, with 7 positions matching TRBD1. Germline CDR1 LNHNV, CDR2 YYDKDF (reference sequence). V dropped 0 bases and J dropped 2; count of bases not matched to a gene: 9. The CDR3 has 17 residues. The CDR3, as DNA: TGTGCCACCAGCAGAGATTTGAGACAGGGTCAACAAGAGACCCAGTACTTC. As protein: CATSRDLRQGQQETQYF. Filled out from reference TRBV15 and TRBJ2-5, the complete variable domain reads DAMVIQNPRYQVTQFGKPVTLSCSQTLNHNVMYWYQQKSSQAPKLLFHYYDKDFNNEADTPDNFQSRRPNTSFCFLDIRSPGLGDTAMYLCATSRDLRQGQQETQYFGPGTRLLVL.

The chain is built from TRBV6-5 and TRBJ2-7, with 12 bases fitting TRBD2. In germline, CDR1 is MNHEY, CDR2 SVGAGI. J gave up 3 bases and V 6 bases, and 3 bases lay outside the gene matches. CDR3 size: 14 residues. The CDR3 DNA reads TGTGCCAGCAGACCGGGACTAGCGGGCTACGAGCAGTACTTC. Translating gives CASRPGLAGYEQYF.

This clone was detected only a few times. The chain recombines TRBV5-6 with TRBJ2-4; unclear D gene. Germline lookup yields CDR1 SGHDT and CDR2 YYEEEE. Trimming took off 5 bases at V and 0 bases at J, with 18 bases between the two ends. The CDR3 contains 17 residues. DNA of the CDR3: TGTGCCAGCAGTTCCCCTCCAGGAAGCCTAGCCAAAAACATTCAGTACTTC. This sequence encodes CASSSPPGSLAKNIQYF.

The V call is TRBV29-1, the J call TRBJ2-1; perhaps D is TRBD1 or TRBD2 (5 bases each). Germline V CDR1 and CDR2: SQVTM, ANQGSEA. This CDR3 has 13 amino acids. Trimming pared 1 base from V and 9 bases from J, leaving 13 bases between. The CDR3 DNA is TGCAGCGTTGAAGCCACCGGTGGGGGTGAGCAGTTCTTC. Translated: CSVEATGGGEQFF.

This chain links TRBV11-2 with TRBJ2-3; 8 positions match TRBD1. Losses at the gene ends were 4 bases for V and 6 bases for J; bases not matched to a gene: 9. Germline-derived CDR1 and CDR2 are SGHAT and FQNNGV. There are 15 residues in the CDR3. The CDR3 DNA follows: TGTGCCAGCAGCTCCCTGACAGGGGTTATGGATACGCAGTATTTT. It encodes CASSSLTGVMDTQYF.

The rearrangement uses TRBV6-5 and TRBJ2-2; the D gene is possibly TRBD1 (6 bases). CDR3 size: 13 residues. Germline-derived CDR1 and CDR2 are MNHEY and SVGAGI. Trimming removed 5 bases at V and 5 bases at J, with 9 bases between. DNA for the CDR3: TGTGCCAGCAGTGATAGGGGGACCGGGGAGCTGTTTTTT. Encoded protein: CASSDRGTGELFF.

The chain links TRBV5-1 to TRBJ2-3, with D maybe TRBD1 (6 bases). The germline V gene has CDR1 SGHRS and CDR2 YFSETQ. V was pared by 5 bases and J by 4 bases, with 11 bases between. CDR3 length: 13 amino acids. The CDR3 DNA reads TGCGCCAGCAGAGAACAGGGATCAGATACGCAGTATTTT. Protein sequence: CASREQGSDTQYF.

This rearrangement joins TRBV14 to TRBJ2-3; TRBD1 might be the D (6 bases). The CDR3 runs to 14 residues. V dropped 5 bases and J dropped 2 bases, with 11 bases sitting between them. CDR1 and CDR2 (germline): SGHDN, FVKESK. The CDR3 protein is CASSVQGLTDTQYF. CDR3 nucleotides: TGTGCCAGCAGCGTACAGGGCCTCACAGATACGCAGTATTTT.

The genes are TRBV10-3 and TRBJ2-3; no clear D gene. Germline V CDR1 and CDR2: ENHRY, SYGVKD. This CDR3 contains 13 residues. V lost 2 bases and J 9 bases, leaving 12 bases between the germline ends. The CDR3 spells CAISEETDGTQYF. CDR3 sequence (DNA): TGTGCCATCAGTGAGGAGACTGACGGCACGCAGTATTTT.

The V and J genes are TRBV5-6 and TRBJ2-7, with D perhaps matching TRBD2 (6 bases). V was clipped by 7 bases and J by 3 bases, with 20 bases between them. CDR1 is SGHDT, CDR2 YYEEEE, per germline. The CDR3 runs 15 residues. The CDR3 DNA is TGTGCCAGCGGGACGACGAGACTAGGGAACTACGAGCAGTACTTC. Translation: CASGTTRLGNYEQYF. Combining the CDR3 with reference TRBV5-6 and TRBJ2-7 gives the whole variable domain DAGVTQSPTHLIKTRGQQVTLRCSPKSGHDTVSWYQQALGQGPQFIFQYYEEEERQRGNFPDRFSGHQFPNYSSELNVNALLLGDSALYLCASGTTRLGNYEQYFGPGTRLTVT.

This clone was seen repeatedly, ten times or more. The genes are TRBV6-4 and TRBJ2-1, with TRBD2 identical over 8 bases. This CDR3 has 15 amino acids. V lost 0 bases, J lost 9 bases, and 7 bases stayed unmatched. Germline assignment: CDR1 MRHNA and CDR2 SNTAGT. Here the CDR3 reads CASSDSGTSSGEQFF. DNA of the CDR3: TGTGCCAGCAGTGACTCCGGGACTAGTTCGGGTGAGCAGTTCTTC.

This sequence joins TRBV19 and TRBJ2-1; TRBD2 aligns across 8 bases. Germline assignment: CDR1 LNHDA and CDR2 SQIVND (reference sequence). There are 13 residues in the CDR3. Trimming took 4 bases from V and 10 from J; bases not matched to a gene: 6. CDR3 coding DNA: TGTGCCAGTAGTACATCAACTAGCGGAGAGCAGTTCTTC. Residues: CASSTSTSGEQFF.

A note on this clone: Other nucleotide sequences from this sample produce the same CDR3. The chain recombines TRBV18 with TRBJ2-3; D not resolved. CDR3 size: 13 residues. Germline V gene lookup returns CDR1 KGHSH and CDR2 LQKENI. Trimming left V 3 bases short and J 0 bases short, with 4 bases between. Here the CDR3 reads CASSPPSTDTQYF. The DNA of the CDR3 is TGTGCCAGCTCACCGCCAAGCACAGATACGCAGTATTTT.

This chain uses TRBV29-1 with TRBJ2-1; TRBD2 aligns across 11 bases. CDR3 length equals 15 residues. Germline assignment: CDR1 SQVTM and CDR2 ANQGSEA. The trim removed 5 bases at V and 6 bases at J, leaving 9 bases unmatched. The CDR3 region has the DNA TGCAGCGTTCTGAATTGGCTAGCGGGAGGCAATGAGCAGTTCTTC. Amino acids: CSVLNWLAGGNEQFF.

This chain uses TRBV11-2 with TRBJ2-7, with 7 bases lining up with TRBD2. This CDR3 comprises 14 residues. With 2 bases clipped from V and 3 bases from J, the junction kept 4 bases outside the gene matches. Germline CDR1 reads SGHAT; CDR2 reads FQNNGV. Written as DNA, the CDR3 is TGTGCCAGCAGCTTACTAGCGGTTAACTACGAGCAGTACTTC. Its protein product is CASSLLAVNYEQYF.